Here is one T cell receptor (beta chain) with its context. Its antigen remains unidentified. No per-base quality is available; no much larger clone lies one base away. At the DNA level, this CDR3 is encoded by other sequences in the same sample as well. A distance of 5 bases separates the germline ends of V and J, which lose 2 bases and 1 base respectively. The germline V gene sets CDR1 to MGHDK and CDR2 to SYGVNS. The CDR3 has 13 amino acids, counting the end cysteine and phenylalanine. Of all the DNA, just the CDR3 is kept, 39 bases in frame from base 1. This entry comes from a study of shared clonotypes between healthy human individuals (dated by TCRdb to the early 2020s). With respect to the entire study: Three men and a couple of women, aged 18 to 49 years, made up the cohort. Per donor, three plates each were used for CD4 naive and CD4 memory, two for CD8 naive, and one for CD8 memory. The study deeply sequenced blood TCR repertoires of five healthy adults to estimate repertoire size and the extent of clonotype sharing between individuals. Different laboratories and diverse techniques were used to prepare libraries and sequence TCR repertoires, to increase sequencing depth and limit assay-specific biases. Per donor, leukapheresis produced somewhere between about 0.94 and 8.9 billion PBMCs. Here is what the overall study found, with its caveats: Based on pairwise subsampling, the degree of clonotype sharing among donors was expected to be affected by sequencing depth. Clonotypes shared by all four sorted-subset donors showed higher generation probabilities than non-shared clonotypes. Sampling was limited to blood, and TCR repertoires in tissue likely differ from TCR repertoires in blood. Naive subsets generally had larger estimated clonotype richness than memory subsets. Roughly 5.2% of naive CD4, 3.5% of naive CD8, approximately 2% of memory CD4, and over 0.35% of memory CD8 clonotypes were shared across a few donors. Rarefaction of sorted-subset datasets indicated incomplete sequencing despite the large sequencing depth. Because the study included a small number of donors, the genetic and exposure-history diversity represented was limited.

Using the deep immunoSEQ assay, TCR CDR3 regions were amplified from genomic DNA by multiplex PCR. For each cell subset, the extracted genomic DNA was distributed evenly across all wells of several immunoSEQ 96-well plates, and each plate served as one replicate. For sorted subsets, each replicate PCR was loaded with 200 ng genomic DNA, equivalent to 25,000 to 35,000 T cell genomes. Purified libraries were measured with a Qubit 3.0 fluorometer, size-checked on a Bioanalyzer 2100, and measured again with the KAPA Library Quantification kit. A separate single-read 150-cycle Illumina NextSeq 550 flow cell was used to sequence each immunoSEQ 96-well plate. The study's own analysis went as follows. Because the immunoSEQ output held only junctional sequences and lacked quality scores, the filtering could not match the filtering applied to full-length reads. Sequences were annotated with PyIR, a Python wrapper for IgBLAST v1.9, using IMGT germline references to assign V/J genes and CDR3. Reads were removed for weak V/J assignments (E-value above 1e-6), missing CDR3, stop codons, out-of-frame junctions, or ambiguous translated residues. V3J clonotypes were defined as sequences sharing an identical inferred V gene, J gene, and CDR3 amino acid sequence. To compute the percentage overlap between repertoires, the number of shared unique clonotypes was divided by the size of the smaller repertoire. Repertoire richness was assessed with RTK rarefaction, the Chao1 estimator, and Recon v2.1 estimates of unobserved clonotypes. Generation probabilities were computed with OLGA for all TCRbeta clonotypes obtained by the gDNA method from several donors. This immuneACCESS table, as held by TCRdb, lists in-frame sequences with V and J called but not all clones. Of the missing ones, under half trace to an unresolved V gene in checked studies; the others have no known cause. That table is the source of V, J and clone size, and D and trimming were worked out from the DNA. The sample yields 2 million to 3 million clones; 93% were counted once. The top ten clonotypes cover around 0.4% of the sample.

The donors were healthy, HIV-negative adults with no recently reported acute infections or vaccinations. Every donor was a Caucasian adult residing in Nashville, Tennessee, USA. CD4+ T cells were enriched by magnetic negative selection, after which naive cells were positively selected on CD45RA and the negative fraction was taken as the memory subset. After blood collection by leukapheresis, PBMCs were isolated using Ficoll-Histopaque density gradient centrifugation and then cryopreserved in the vapor phase of liquid nitrogen. Analytical flow cytometry was used to check the purity and quantity of each magnetically sorted T cell population. Each sorted fraction had its genomic DNA isolated and then quantified by UV absorbance on a Nanodrop 2000c.

Recombination connected TRBV25-1 to TRBJ1-1; the D gene cannot be resolved reliably. This receptor was obtained from a man younger than 30 in good health. Some clones in this sample may be carry-over from other donors' samples. Sequencing used naive CD4+ T cells from PBMCs. Read against the paper, the sample's cell subset or site label means: CD45RA+ positively selected. The DNA reads as follows: TGTGCCAGCAGTGAACGGGGGAACACTGAAGCTTTCTTT. Its translation reads: CASSERGNTEAFF.